The 20 T cell receptor beta chains below all came from one sample that was sequenced in a study of a mutant IDH1 vaccine in newly diagnosed glioma. The time point is: week 23, last vaccination. With topical imiquimod, each dose of the vaccine consisted of 300 ug of mutant IDH1 20-mer peptide. These receptors have no known antigen. Data came from immunoSEQ multiplex PCR; TCRdb stores just in-frame clones and leaves some out. The sample shows some 42,000 clones, roughly 80% of them seen only once. The starting material was PBMCs, obtained from a glioma patient whose treatment included an IDH1 peptide vaccine. Receptor source: a man aged 45-60 years with glioma.

The V and J genes are TRBV19 and TRBJ2-1; 7 nucleotides align to TRBD2. The V segment lost 3 bases and the J segment 7 bases; nucleotides outside the gene matches: 6. The V gene's germline CDR1 is LNHDA and CDR2 SQIVND (reference sequence). The CDR3 contains 14 residues. Written as DNA, the CDR3 is TGTGCCAGTAGTATGGAACTAGCGATGAATGAGCAGTTCTTC. This gives the protein CASSMELAMNEQFF.

The V and J genes are TRBV7-2 and TRBJ2-3; the D gene is possibly TRBD1 (5 bases). The germline V and J ends were trimmed by 0 bases and 3 bases, with 7 bases remaining between them. CDR3 size: 14 residues. Germline-derived CDR1 and CDR2 are SGHTA and FQGNSA. The chain's CDR3 is CASSLARGTDTQYF. For the CDR3, the DNA is TGTGCCAGCAGCTTAGCAAGGGGTACAGATACGCAGTATTTT.

The sample holds one count of this clone. The chain combines TRBV5-5 with TRBJ1-1; no firm D call. The CDR3 totals 13 residues. Germline V gene sequence: CDR1 SGHKS, CDR2 YYEKEE (reference sequence). The V gene lost 7 bases and the J gene lost 1 base, with 11 bases spanning the gap. CDR3 sequence: CASSYIENTEAFF. In DNA, the CDR3 is TGTGCCAGCTCCTACATAGAGAACACTGAAGCTTTCTTT. Complete variable domain (other parts from reference TRBV5-5 and TRBJ1-1): DAGVTQSPTHLIKTRGQQVTLRCSPISGHKSVSWYQQVLGQGPQFIFQYYEKEERGRGNFPDRFSARQFPNYSSELNVNALLLGDSALYLCASSYIENTEAFFGQGTRLTVV.

This clone was recorded once. The gene calls are TRBV9 and TRBJ2-1, with D maybe TRBD2 (7 bases). Germline assignment: CDR1 SGDLS and CDR2 YYNGEE. The V gene lost 3 bases and the J gene lost 1 base, with 11 bases spanning the gap. The CDR3 runs 15 residues. This CDR3 reads CASSEGGGSYNEQFF. DNA of the CDR3: TGTGCCAGCAGCGAAGGGGGAGGGTCCTACAATGAGCAGTTCTTC.

The rearrangement joins TRBV5-1 to TRBJ1-5, with 12 positions matching TRBD1. Germline assignment: CDR1 SGHRS and CDR2 YFSETQ. The V gene end was trimmed by 6 bases and the J gene end by 1 base; junction bases not matched to a gene: 8. The CDR3 spans 17 residues. The CDR3 region has the DNA TGCGCCAGCATACGGGACAGGGGGCCAGGAAGCAATCAGCCCCAGCATTTT. It yields the protein CASIRDRGPGSNQPQHF.

This clone was observed a few times. J is TRBJ2-7 and V is TRBV11-1; 10 bases line up with TRBD1. V shed 5 bases and J 3 bases; nucleotides not matched to a gene: 7. CDR1 SGHAT and CDR2 FQDESV come from the germline V gene (reference sequence). The CDR3 runs 15 residues. In nucleotides, the CDR3 is TGTGCCAGCAGCCCGGGACAGGGGTTTATCTACGAGCAGTACTTC. Encoded protein: CASSPGQGFIYEQYF.

A few counts support this clone. The J gene is TRBJ1-1, the V gene TRBV7-9; D call uncertain. The CDR3 contains 12 residues. Germline V CDR1 and CDR2: SEHNR, FQNEAQ (reference sequence). Trimming left V 0 bases short and J 8 bases short, with 7 bases between. This CDR3 is CASSLAKGEAFF. DNA of the CDR3: TGTGCCAGCAGCTTAGCGAAGGGCGAAGCTTTCTTT.

The V gene is TRBV13, the J gene TRBJ2-1; D gene uncertain. Germline values: CDR1 PRHDT, CDR2 FYEKMQ (reference sequence). CDR3 length equals 16 residues. The ends were cut back, 4 bases at V and 0 bases at J, with 13 bases in the middle. CDR3: CASSSRLVSSYNEQFF. Here the CDR3 DNA reads TGTGCCAGCAGCTCTCGACTCGTCTCCTCCTACAATGAGCAGTTCTTC.

The V call is TRBV18, the J call TRBJ1-3; 7 nucleotides line up with TRBD1. Trimming removed 4 bases from V and 3 bases from J; junction bases left unmatched: 6. The CDR3 spans 15 residues. Germline loops: CDR1 KGHSH, CDR2 LQKENI. For the CDR3, the DNA is TGTGCCAGCTCACTGGAAGGGACAGATGGAAACACCATATATTTT. Translated, it gives CASSLEGTDGNTIYF.

This sequence joins TRBV4-3 and TRBJ1-5; 10 bases map to TRBD1. Per the germline V gene, CDR1 is LGHNA and CDR2 is YSLEER. J gave up 6 bases and V 0 bases, and 5 bases lay outside the gene matches. This CDR3 comprises 16 residues. The CDR3 DNA is TGCGCCAGCAGCCAAGATAGTGGACAGGGGGTTCAGCCCCAGCATTTT. It encodes CASSQDSGQGVQPQHF.

This chain links TRBV30 with TRBJ1-4; no clear D gene. There are 13 residues in the CDR3. The germline V and J ends were trimmed by 0 bases and 4 bases, with 6 bases remaining between them. The germline CDR1 and CDR2 sequences are GTSNPN and SVGIG (reference sequence). The CDR3 DNA reads TGTGCCTGGAGTGTTGGGATTAATGAAAAACTGTTTTTT. Protein product: CAWSVGINEKLFF.

This clone was detected once. This chain joins TRBV5-6 and TRBJ2-7, with 13 bases identical to TRBD2. This CDR3 region has 15 residues. The V gene's germline CDR1 is SGHDT and CDR2 YYEEEE. V lost 2 bases to trimming and J lost 5 bases; unmatched junction nucleotides: 4. The CDR3 sequence: CASSFLTSGGNEQYF. Here the CDR3 DNA reads TGTGCCAGCAGCTTCCTGACTAGCGGGGGGAACGAGCAGTACTTC.

This rearrangement joins TRBV6-5 to TRBJ1-6; tentatively, D is TRBD1 (5 bases). With 6 bases removed from V and 10 bases from J, the gap between germline ends came to 19 bases. Per the germline V gene, CDR1 is MNHEY and CDR2 is SVGAGI. The CDR3 has 15 amino acids. The CDR3 nucleotides read TGTGCCAGCAGCTCCACCTGGGGGAATAGCTCACCCCTCCACTTT. Its translation is CASSSTWGNSSPLHF.

The chain has TRBV30 and TRBJ2-5; D perhaps matches TRBD1 (6 bases). CDR3 size: 15 residues. Germline loops: CDR1 GTSNPN, CDR2 SVGIG (reference sequence). Trimming took 1 base from V and 1 from J, leaving 13 bases between them. The CDR3 here is CAWSDFLGAQETQYF. CDR3 DNA sequence: TGTGCCTGGAGTGACTTCCTGGGGGCCCAAGAGACCCAGTACTTC.

The CDR3 protein is CASSQGTRGHYEQYF. The CDR3 DNA is TGCGCCAGCAGCCAAGGTACGCGGGGGCATTACGAGCAGTACTTC. V usage is TRBV4-3 and J usage is TRBJ2-7; tentative D call: TRBD2 (7 bases). Germline CDR1 and CDR2: LGHNA and YSLEER. The CDR3 has 15 residues. Trimming pared 1 base from V and 4 bases from J, leaving 14 bases between.

This sequence joins TRBV5-1 and TRBJ2-5; D gene ambiguous. Trimming took off 1 base at V and 2 bases at J, with 12 bases between the two ends. The CDR3 contains 15 residues. The germline V gene has CDR1 SGHRS and CDR2 YFSETQ. CDR3 amino acids: CASSLWLVEQETQYF. CDR3 sequence (DNA): TGCGCCAGCAGCTTGTGGCTCGTGGAACAAGAGACCCAGTACTTC. The whole variable domain, remainder taken from reference TRBV5-1 and TRBJ2-5, is KAGVTQTPRYLIKTRGQQVTLSCSPISGHRSVSWYQQTPGQGLQFLFEYFSETQRNKGNFPGRFSGRQFSNSRSEMNVSTLELGDSALYLCASSLWLVEQETQYFGPGTRLLVL.

The chain is built from TRBV29-1 and TRBJ1-4; D might be TRBD1 (6 bases). Trimming cost V 6 bases and J 4 bases, with 9 bases left between them. Germline CDR1 reads SQVTM; CDR2 reads ANQGSEA. There are 12 residues in the CDR3. The CDR3 DNA is TGCAGCGTAGGACAGCTTAATGAAAAACTGTTTTTT. This encodes CSVGQLNEKLFF.

In its sample, this clone was seen a few times. The chain is built from TRBV9 and TRBJ1-4; TRBD1 is a possible D gene (6 bases). Deletions cut 0 bases from V and 10 bases from J, with 13 bases between. The CDR3 loop spans 14 amino acids. Germline V gene lookup returns CDR1 SGDLS and CDR2 YYNGEE. The CDR3 DNA reads as TGTGCCAGCAGCGTAGAGGGGGGTAGCGGAAAACTGTTTTTT. Translated, it gives CASSVEGGSGKLFF.

This clone was seen a few times. CDR3 loop: CASSERGRANEKLFF. The CDR3 DNA follows: TGTGCCAGCAGTGAAAGGGGGAGGGCTAATGAAAAACTGTTTTTT. The chain links TRBV2 to TRBJ1-4; TRBD1 might be the D (6 bases). This CDR3 is built from 15 residues. The V gene lost 2 bases and the J gene lost 3 bases, with 10 bases spanning the gap. Germline V gene lookup returns CDR1 SNHLY and CDR2 FYNNEI.

This chain connects TRBV28 to TRBJ2-7, with no clear D. CDR3 length: 13 residues. Germline V CDR1 and CDR2: MDHEN, SYDVKM. V lost 5 bases to trimming and J lost 2 bases, with 10 bases between them. This CDR3 is CASSLGRPYEQYF. The CDR3 coding sequence is TGTGCCAGCAGTCTCGGACGGCCCTACGAGCAGTACTTC.